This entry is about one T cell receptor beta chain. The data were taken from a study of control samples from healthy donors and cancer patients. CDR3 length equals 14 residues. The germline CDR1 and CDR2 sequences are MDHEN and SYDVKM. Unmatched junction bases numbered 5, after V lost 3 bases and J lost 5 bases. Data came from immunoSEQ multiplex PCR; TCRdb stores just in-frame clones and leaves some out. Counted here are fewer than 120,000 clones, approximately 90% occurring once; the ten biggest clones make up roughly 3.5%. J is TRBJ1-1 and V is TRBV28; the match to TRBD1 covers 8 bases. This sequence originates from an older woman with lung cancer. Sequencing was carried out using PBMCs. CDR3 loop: CASSFNRGGTEAFF. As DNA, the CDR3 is TGTGCCAGCAGTTTTAACAGGGGGGGGACTGAAGCTTTCTTT.